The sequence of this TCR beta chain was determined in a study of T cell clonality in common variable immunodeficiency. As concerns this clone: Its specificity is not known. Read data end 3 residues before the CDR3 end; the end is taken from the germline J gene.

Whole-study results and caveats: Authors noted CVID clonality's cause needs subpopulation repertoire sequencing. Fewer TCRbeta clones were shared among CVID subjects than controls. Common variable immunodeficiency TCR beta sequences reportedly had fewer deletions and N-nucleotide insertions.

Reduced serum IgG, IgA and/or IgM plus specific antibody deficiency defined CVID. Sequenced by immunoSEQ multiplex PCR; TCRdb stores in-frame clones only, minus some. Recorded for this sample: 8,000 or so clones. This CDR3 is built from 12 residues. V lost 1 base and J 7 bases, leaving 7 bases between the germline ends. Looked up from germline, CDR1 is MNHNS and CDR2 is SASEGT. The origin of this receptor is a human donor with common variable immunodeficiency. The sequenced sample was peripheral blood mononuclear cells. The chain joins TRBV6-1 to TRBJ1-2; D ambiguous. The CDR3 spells CASSEGAIGYTF. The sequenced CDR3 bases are TGTGCCAGCAGTGAAGGGGCAATTGGC.